The clone carrying this T cell receptor beta chain was counted a few times. Its antigen is not identified. The V and J ends lost 4 bases and 5 bases, in that order; junction bases with no gene match: 9. The CDR3 spans 15 residues. CDR1 LGHDT and CDR2 YNNKEL come from the germline V gene (reference sequence). This entry is derived from a study of CD8 T cells in ankylosing spondylitis. The study's findings and limits: Prior work had noted some motif variants in reactive arthritis blood and synovial fluid. A TCR beta motif of about 8 highly homologous variants seemed to mark ankylosing spondylitis blood. Disease-linked clones bore a CD8+ phenotype, appearing relatively rarely in peripheral blood. Disease-linked clones were reportedly significantly enriched in matched ankylosing spondylitis synovial fluid.

Quantitative molecular-barcoded 5'-RACE generated the TCR beta libraries. TCRdb re-called the 5' RACE reads with MiXCR, one entry per CDR3 protein. Here the sample spans over 700,000 distinct CDR3 sequences, around 19% being singletons. This receptor was taken from a male donor with ankylosing spondylitis. The sequenced sample consisted of blood, either unsorted or a sorted T cell fraction (not recorded which). J is TRBJ2-7 and V is TRBV3-1; 9 bases are shared with TRBD1. CDR3 protein: CASSPWTGERNEQYF. The DNA for the CDR3 is TGTGCCAGCAGCCCGTGGACAGGGGAGCGGAACGAGCAGTACTTC.